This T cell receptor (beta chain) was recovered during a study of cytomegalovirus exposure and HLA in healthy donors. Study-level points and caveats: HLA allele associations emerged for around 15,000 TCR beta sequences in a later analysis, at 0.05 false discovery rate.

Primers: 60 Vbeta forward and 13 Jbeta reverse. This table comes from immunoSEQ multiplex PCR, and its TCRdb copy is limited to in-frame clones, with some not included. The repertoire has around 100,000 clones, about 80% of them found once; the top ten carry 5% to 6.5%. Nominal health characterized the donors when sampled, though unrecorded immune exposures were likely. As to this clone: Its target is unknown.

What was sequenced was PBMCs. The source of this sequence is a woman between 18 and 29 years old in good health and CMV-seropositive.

As DNA, the CDR3 is TGTGCCTGGTTGGACAGGGGGAACAGGGTGAATGAAAAACTGTTTTTT. Amino acid sequence: CAWLDRGNRVNEKLFF. The J gene is TRBJ1-4, the V gene TRBV30; TRBD1 agrees at 10 bases. This CDR3 has 16 amino acids. After removal of 5 bases from V and 5 bases from J, the junction contained 11 bases not matched to a gene. Germline CDR1 and CDR2: GTSNPN and SVGIG (reference sequence).